A single sample gave rise to the 3 T cell receptor beta chains below, sequenced in a study of T cells expressing NK-cell markers. TCRdb reprocessed the 5' RACE reads, keeping one entry per CDR3 protein, no DNA. Its table records hundreds of thousands of distinct CDR3 sequences. The sequenced material came from blood T cells: a sorted CD56 or NKG2C T cell subset, CD4+ or CD8+ T cells, or bulk PBMC T cells (not recorded which). Receptors were obtained from a woman between 18 and 75 years old in good health.

The J gene is TRBJ2-2, the V gene TRBV14; the TCRdb D gene call, TRBD1, has no DNA to confirm it. This CDR3 is 13 amino acids long. Germline V lookup: CDR1 SGHDN, CDR2 FVKESK. CDR3 in amino acids: CASSHQTVGELFF.

The CDR3 sequence: CASSYRTGFNEKLFF. The rearrangement links TRBV6-5 to TRBJ1-4; the TCRdb call, TRBD1, lacks DNA for checking. Germline CDR1 reads MNHEY; CDR2 reads SVGAGI. This CDR3 region has 15 residues.

The rearrangement joins TRBV7-3 to TRBJ1-3; TCRdb's D gene call, TRBD1, goes unchecked for lack of DNA. CDR3 length: 15 residues. CDR1 is SGHTA and CDR2 is FQGTGA in the germline V gene. The CDR3 spells CASSLGGASGDTIYF.